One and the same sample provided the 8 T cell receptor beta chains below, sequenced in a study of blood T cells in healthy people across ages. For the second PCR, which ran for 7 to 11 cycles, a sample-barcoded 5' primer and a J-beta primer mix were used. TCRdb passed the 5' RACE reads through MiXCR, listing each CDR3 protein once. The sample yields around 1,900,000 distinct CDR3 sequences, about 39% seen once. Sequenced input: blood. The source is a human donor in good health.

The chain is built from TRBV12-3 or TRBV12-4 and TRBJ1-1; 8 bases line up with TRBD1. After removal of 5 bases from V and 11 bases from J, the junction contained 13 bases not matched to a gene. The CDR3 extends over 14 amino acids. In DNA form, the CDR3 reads TGTGCCAGCAGTCCGAGGACAGGGCAGTTGAGTGCTTTCTTT. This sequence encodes CASSPRTGQLSAFF.

CDR3 in DNA: TGTGCCACCCAGGACAGGGGCTTGAAGGGCTACACCTTC. Protein: CATQDRGLKGYTF. The rearrangement uses TRBV6-6 and TRBJ1-2; 9 bases align to TRBD1. The CDR3 contains 13 residues. With 10 bases clipped from V and 8 bases from J, the junction kept 11 bases outside the gene matches. Germline-derived CDR1 and CDR2 are MNHNY and SVGAGI (reference sequence).

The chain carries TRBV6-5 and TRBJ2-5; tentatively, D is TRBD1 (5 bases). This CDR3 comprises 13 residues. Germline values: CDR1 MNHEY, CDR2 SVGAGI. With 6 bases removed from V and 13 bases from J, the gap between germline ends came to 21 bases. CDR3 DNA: TGTGCCAGCAGCCTCCGCCCAGGGTACGAGCGGTACTTC. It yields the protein CASSLRPGYERYF.

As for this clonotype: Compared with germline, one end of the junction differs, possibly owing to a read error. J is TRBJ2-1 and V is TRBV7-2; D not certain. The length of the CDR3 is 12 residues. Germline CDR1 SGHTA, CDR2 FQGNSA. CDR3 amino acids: CATSLQYNEQFF. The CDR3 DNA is TGTGCCACCAGCTTACAATACAATGAGCAGTTCTTC.

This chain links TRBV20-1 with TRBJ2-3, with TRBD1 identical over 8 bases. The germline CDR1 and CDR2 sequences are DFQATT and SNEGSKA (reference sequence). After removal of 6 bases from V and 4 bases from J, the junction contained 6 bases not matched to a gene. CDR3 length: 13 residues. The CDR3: CSATDRVSDTQYF. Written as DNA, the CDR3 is TGCAGTGCGACGGACAGGGTCTCAGATACGCAGTATTTT.

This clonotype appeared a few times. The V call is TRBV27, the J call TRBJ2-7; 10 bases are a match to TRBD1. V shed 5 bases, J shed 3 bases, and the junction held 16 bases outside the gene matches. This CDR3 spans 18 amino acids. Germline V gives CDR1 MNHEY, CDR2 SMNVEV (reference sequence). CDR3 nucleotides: TGTGCCAGCAGTACGACGGGGACAGGGGAGTCCCATGACTACGAGCAGTACTTC. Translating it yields CASSTTGTGESHDYEQYF.

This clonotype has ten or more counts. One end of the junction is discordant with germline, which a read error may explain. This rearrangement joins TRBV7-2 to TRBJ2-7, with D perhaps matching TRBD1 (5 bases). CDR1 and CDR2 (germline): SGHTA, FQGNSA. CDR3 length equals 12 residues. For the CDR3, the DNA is TGCGCCAGCAGCTTGGGAAGGGGAGAGCAGTACTTC. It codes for CASSLGRGEQYF.

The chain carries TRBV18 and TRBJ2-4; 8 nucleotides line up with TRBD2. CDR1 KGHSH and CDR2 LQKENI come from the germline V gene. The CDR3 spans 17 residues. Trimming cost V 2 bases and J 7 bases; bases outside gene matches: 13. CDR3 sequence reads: CASSPLLGLGVSNIQYF. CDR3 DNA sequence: TGTGCCAGCTCACCATTGCTGGGACTAGGAGTTAGTAACATTCAGTACTTC.